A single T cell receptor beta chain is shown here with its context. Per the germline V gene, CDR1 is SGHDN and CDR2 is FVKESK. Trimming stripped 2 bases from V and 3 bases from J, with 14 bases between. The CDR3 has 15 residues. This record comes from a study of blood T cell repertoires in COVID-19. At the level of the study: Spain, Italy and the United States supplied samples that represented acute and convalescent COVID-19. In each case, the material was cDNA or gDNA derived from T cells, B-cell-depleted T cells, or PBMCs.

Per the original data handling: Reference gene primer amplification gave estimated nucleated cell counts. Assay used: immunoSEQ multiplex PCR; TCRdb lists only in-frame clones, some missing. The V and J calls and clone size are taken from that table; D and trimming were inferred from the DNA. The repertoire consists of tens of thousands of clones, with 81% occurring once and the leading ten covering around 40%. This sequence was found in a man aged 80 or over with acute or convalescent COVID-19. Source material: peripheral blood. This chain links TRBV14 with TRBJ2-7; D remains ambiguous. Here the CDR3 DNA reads TGTGCCAGCAGCCAAAGGCGAGGTTACGACTACGAGCAGTACTTC. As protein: CASSQRRGYDYEQYF.